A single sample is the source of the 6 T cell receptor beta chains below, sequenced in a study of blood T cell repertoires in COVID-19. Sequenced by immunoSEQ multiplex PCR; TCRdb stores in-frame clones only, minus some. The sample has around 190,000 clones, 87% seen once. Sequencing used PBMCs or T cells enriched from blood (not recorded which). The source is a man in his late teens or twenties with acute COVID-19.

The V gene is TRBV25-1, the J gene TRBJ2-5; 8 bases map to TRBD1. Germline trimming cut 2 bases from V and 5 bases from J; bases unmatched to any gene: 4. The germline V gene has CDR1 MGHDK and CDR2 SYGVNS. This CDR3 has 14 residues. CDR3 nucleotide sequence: TGTGCCAGCAGTGAAAGACAGGGGAGGGAGACCCAGTACTTC. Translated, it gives CASSERQGRETQYF.

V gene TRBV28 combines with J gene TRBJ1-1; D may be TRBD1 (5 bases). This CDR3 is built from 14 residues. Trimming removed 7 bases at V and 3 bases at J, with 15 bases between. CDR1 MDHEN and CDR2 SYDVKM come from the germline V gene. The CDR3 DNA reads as TGTGCCAGCATCTCACCAGACAGCCACACTGAAGCTTTCTTT. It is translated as CASISPDSHTEAFF. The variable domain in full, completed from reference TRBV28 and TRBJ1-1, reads DVKVTQSSRYLVKRTGEKVFLECVQDMDHENMFWYRQDPGLGLRLIYFSYDVKMKEKGDIPEGYSVSREKKERFSLILESASTNQTSMYLCASISPDSHTEAFFGQGTRLTVV.

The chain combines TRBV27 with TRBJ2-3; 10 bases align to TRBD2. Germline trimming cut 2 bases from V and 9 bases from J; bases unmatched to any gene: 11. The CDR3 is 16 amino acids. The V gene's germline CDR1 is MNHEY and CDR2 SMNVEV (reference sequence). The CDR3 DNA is TGTGCCAGCAGTTTAATAGCGGGAGGCTTCCGAGGCACGCAGTATTTT. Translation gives CASSLIAGGFRGTQYF.

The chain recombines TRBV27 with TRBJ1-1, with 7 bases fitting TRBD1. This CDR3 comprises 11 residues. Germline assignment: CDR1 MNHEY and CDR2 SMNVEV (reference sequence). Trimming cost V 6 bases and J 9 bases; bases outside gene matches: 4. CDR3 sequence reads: CASRQGLKAFF. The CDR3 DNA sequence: TGTGCCAGCAGACAGGGGTTGAAAGCTTTCTTT.

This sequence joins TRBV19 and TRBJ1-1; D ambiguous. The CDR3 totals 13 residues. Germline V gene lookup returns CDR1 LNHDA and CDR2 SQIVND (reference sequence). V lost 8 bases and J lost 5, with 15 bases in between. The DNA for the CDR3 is TGTGCCAGTTACCCCTCGGGTGGGACTGAAGCTTTCTTT. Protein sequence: CASYPSGGTEAFF.

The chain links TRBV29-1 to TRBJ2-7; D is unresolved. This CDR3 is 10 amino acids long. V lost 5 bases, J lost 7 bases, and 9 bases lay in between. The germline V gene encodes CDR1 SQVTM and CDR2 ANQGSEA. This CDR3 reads CSVIRQEQYF. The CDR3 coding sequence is TGCAGCGTTATCCGACAAGAGCAGTACTTC.